The clone carrying this T cell receptor beta chain was seen ten or more times. Its specificity is not known. Recently diagnosed hyperthyroidism of less than 2 months' duration affected patients aged 18 to 65. Exclusion of a patient resulted from uncontrolled infection, other autoimmune disease, pregnancy or lactation. Unmatched junction bases numbered 9, after V lost 1 base and J lost 6 bases. Germline V gene lookup returns CDR1 SGHTA and CDR2 FQGNSA. This CDR3 is built from 15 residues. This entry belongs to a study of T cells in Graves' hyperthyroidism and ophthalmopathy. Amplification of TCR beta CDR3 regions was performed using RNA transcripts as template. RT-PCR in the first round (using the HTBI primer set) targeted the TCR CDR3. In TCRdb, the multiplex PCR reads were re-called with MiXCR into one record per CDR3 protein. The sample shows around 540,000 distinct CDR3 sequences, roughly 50% of them seen only once.

Findings and limits, study-wide: Stable hyperthyroidism and ophthalmopathy were separated using 13 V-J signatures.

The sequenced sample consisted of peripheral blood or thyroid tissue (not recorded which). The sequence came from a woman under 30 with Graves' hyperthyroidism. The gene calls are TRBV7-2 and TRBJ2-7, with TRBD1 matching over 7 bases. The CDR3, as DNA: TGTGCCAGCAGCTTAGGTCTAGGGGGCAGGGGCGAGCAGTACTTC. Its protein product is CASSLGLGGRGEQYF.